This T cell receptor beta chain appears in the sequencing data of a study of T cells in Graves' hyperthyroidism and ophthalmopathy (dated by TCRdb to between 2017 and 2020). Study-level background: Peripheral blood was sampled at the time of initial diagnosis, prior to any treatment. In roughly six Graves' hyperthyroidism patients, the study also compared T-cell repertoires from thyroid tissue with T-cell repertoires from blood. Whether ophthalmopathy could be predicted prospectively was tested in an independent validation cohort made up of under 20 hyperthyroidism patients plus 17 patients who later progressed to ophthalmopathy. Once sampling was done, hyperthyroidism patients were given methimazole at a starting dose of 30 mg daily, whereas ophthalmopathy patients were given high-dose intravenous methylprednisolone. TCR Vbeta CDR3 sequencing of approximately 140 peripheral blood samples (around 45 ophthalmopathy, 75 hyperthyroidism and about 17 progressor patients) is reported in the paper. The 100 discovery patients were randomly split 7:3 into training and test sets. TCR V-J signatures able to tell the groups apart were searched for in a discovery cohort of 90 to 100 patients, of whom over 40 had Graves' ophthalmopathy and roughly 57 had stable Graves' hyperthyroidism.

In the ophthalmopathy patients, disease was moderately to severely active, with a Clinical Activity Score of 3 or more, a NOSPECS grade of 4 or more, and a duration of less than 3 months. Patients with uncontrolled infections, other autoimmune diseases, pregnancy or lactation were excluded. Diagnoses relied on clinical symptoms, serum thyroxine and TRAb, thyroid ultrasound and orbital computed tomography. PBMCs were separated from 10 ml of fresh peripheral blood using Ficoll-Paque density gradient centrifugation. Total RNA was extracted using Trizol reagent, and RNA quality was assessed on an Agilent 2100 Bioanalyzer. Its CDR3 holds 12 amino acids, cysteine through phenylalanine. Of the read, only the CDR3 DNA is kept; its 36 bases are in frame from base 1. CDR1 and CDR2 were assigned from the germline V gene as KGHSH and LQKENI. This clonotype has just a few counts. Its specific antigen is unknown. A junction boundary mismatches the germline segment, possibly from a read error.

Amplification of TCR beta CDR3 regions was carried out from RNA transcripts. The first round of RT-PCR for the TCR CDR3 was performed with the HTBI primer set and the Qiagen OneStep RT-PCR kit. Libraries were constructed in a second round of multiplex PCR, after which size selection and purification were performed. Libraries were sequenced paired-end with 100 bp reads on an Illumina HiSeq2000. Per the source publication's procedure: SOAPnuke was used to process the raw data, removing reads that contained adapters or uncalled bases, had a mean Phred below 15, or lacked an exact match to the constant primer or identifier. High-quality paired reads were merged using COPE v1.2.5, and each unique nucleotide sequence was defined as a clonotype. MiTCR v1.1 was used to align the clonotypes against IMGT TRBV, TRBD and TRBJ reference segments. Only V-J combinations with frequency above 0.0001, covering 99% to 99.2% of repertoires, were analysed. The TCS score was defined as the ratio of F50 (clonal expansion) to E x V (chaos), calculated using BLOSUM62-based TCRdist between CDR3 peptides within each V-J. Welch's t-statistics and random forest reduced just over 500 V-J features to under 15, which were used in a naive Bayes classifier (R e1071). Starting from the raw public reads, TCRdb applied fastp trimming at Q25, assembled clones with MiXCR and retained in-frame beta chains. Records with the same CDR3 protein are collapsed into one entry carrying the most frequent genes and DNA. The V and J calls shown here were made by TCRdb, not taken from the authors' results. In all, the sample holds hundreds of thousands of distinct CDR3 sequences, and about 14% of those were seen once. Roughly an eighth of the sample goes to the ten largest clones.

Broad study findings and their caveats: Most expanded thyroid clonotypes (frequency above 0.001) were also detected in blood, a finding suggesting that blood repertoires may reflect thyroid immune responses. Sample size was not statistically predetermined, and blinding of investigators to group allocation was not performed. In cross-validation, a model built on a 13 V-J signature told ophthalmopathy apart from stable hyperthyroidism with 87.88% sensitivity and approximately 81% specificity, and in testing the same model reached 80%/75%. In validation, the model predicted progression to ophthalmopathy with 60% to 71% sensitivity and approximately 74% specificity, a median of about 6.7 months before onset.

The sequenced material came from blood. The rearranged segments are TRBV18 and TRBJ2-1; no confident D gene assignment can be made. This sequence originates from a woman between 50 and 59 years old with Graves' ophthalmopathy. The CDR3 protein sequence reads: CAGSPEAPEQFF. At the DNA level, the sequence is TGTGCCGGCTCACCGGAAGCCCCCGAGCAGTTCTTC.